The sequence of this T cell receptor beta chain was determined in a study of OX40 agonist ivuxolimab in advanced cancers. Generated by immunoSEQ multiplex PCR, the TCRdb table keeps only in-frame clones and is missing some. Of tens of thousands of clones in the sample, about 87% were seen once. Specimen: CD4+ or CD8+ T cells sorted from blood, collected in a trial of the OX40 agonist ivuxolimab. This receptor was obtained from an adult with an advanced solid tumor such as melanoma, head and neck, liver or kidney cancer.

CDR3 in DNA: TGTGCCTGGAGTGGCACGGTTAACCGGTATTTT. It codes for CAWSGTVNRYF. The J gene is TRBJ2-3, the V gene TRBV30; D not resolved. Trimming pared 1 base from V and 14 bases from J, leaving 13 bases between. CDR1 GTSNPN and CDR2 SVGIG come from the germline V gene (reference sequence). This CDR3 spans 11 amino acids.